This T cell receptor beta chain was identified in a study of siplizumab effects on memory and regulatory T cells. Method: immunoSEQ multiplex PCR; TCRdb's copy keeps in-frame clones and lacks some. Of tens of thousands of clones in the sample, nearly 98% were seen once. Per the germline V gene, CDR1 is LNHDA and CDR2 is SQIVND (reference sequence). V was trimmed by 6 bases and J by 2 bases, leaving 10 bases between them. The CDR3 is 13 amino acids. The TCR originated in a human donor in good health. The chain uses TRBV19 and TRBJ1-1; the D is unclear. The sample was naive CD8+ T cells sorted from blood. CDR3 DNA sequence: TGTGCCAGTAGCCCAATAGGAAACACTGAAGCTTTCTTT. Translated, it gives CASSPIGNTEAFF.